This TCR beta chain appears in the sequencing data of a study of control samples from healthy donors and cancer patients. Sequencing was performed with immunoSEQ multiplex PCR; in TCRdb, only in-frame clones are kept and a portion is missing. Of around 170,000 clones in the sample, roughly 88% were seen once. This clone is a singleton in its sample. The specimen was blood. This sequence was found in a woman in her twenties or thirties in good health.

CDR3 nucleotides: TGTGCCAGCAGCGTAGGGGGCAGGGGGGATCAGCCCCAGCATTTT. It translates to CASSVGGRGDQPQHF. V and J are TRBV9 and TRBJ1-5; the match to TRBD1 covers 7 bases. This CDR3 contains 15 residues. CDR1 and CDR2 (germline): SGDLS, YYNGEE. V dropped 0 bases and J dropped 5; count of bases not matched to a gene: 5.